This entry lists 23 T cell receptor beta chains sequenced from one sample in a study of T-cell reconstitution after alpha-beta-depleted transplantation in children. Molecular barcoding with unique molecular identifiers was used for the TCRbeta library. TCRdb fed the PCR reads into MiXCR, producing one record per CDR3 protein. This sample carries some 640,000 distinct CDR3 sequences, 15% to 20% of them seen once, and the ten largest clones take 0.8% to 1.1%. This specimen consisted of PBMCs from the stem cell graft donor, obtained from the stem cell graft. The source is a human donor who donated a stem cell graft to a child with acute myeloid leukemia.

This clonotype has a handful of counts. The genes are TRBV11-3 and TRBJ2-1; 8 positions match TRBD2. CDR3 length: 15 residues. Germline CDR1 reads SGHNT; CDR2 reads YENEEA. Trimming cost V 5 bases and J 9 bases; bases outside gene matches: 12. DNA for the CDR3: TGTGCCAGCAGCCCCCGGGGTAGCGGGGTCGGTGAGCAGTTCTTC. This encodes CASSPRGSGVGEQFF.

This clonotype was observed at least ten times. The chain joins TRBV24-1 to TRBJ1-1; no firm D call. CDR1 KGHDR and CDR2 SFDVKD come from the germline V gene. Trimming took off 4 bases at V and 6 bases at J, with 11 bases between the two ends. This CDR3 is 13 amino acids long. The CDR3, as DNA: TGTGCCACCAGTGACCTGGGCAGCGCTGAAGCTTTCTTT. Translated: CATSDLGSAEAFF.

This clonotype was observed a few times. This chain connects TRBV7-6 to TRBJ2-3; no clear D. The germline CDR1 and CDR2 sequences are SGHVS and FNYEAQ. This CDR3 is 15 amino acids long. V lost 5 bases to trimming and J lost 1 base, with 13 bases between them. The CDR3 bases are TGTGCCAGCAGCCCGTTAATGACGGGCACAGATACGCAGTATTTT. As protein: CASSPLMTGTDTQYF.

The chain carries TRBV7-2 and TRBJ2-5; the match to TRBD2 covers 8 bases. Germline V gene sequence: CDR1 SGHTA, CDR2 FQGNSA. The CDR3 length is 16 residues. The ends lost 2 bases at V and 0 bases at J; junction bases unmatched: 5. The CDR3 sequence: CASSLNPGGYQETQYF. The DNA for the CDR3 is TGTGCCAGCAGCTTAAACCCGGGGGGGTACCAAGAGACCCAGTACTTC.

This clonotype was detected a few times. V is TRBV27 and J is TRBJ2-7; TRBD1 agrees at 11 bases. CDR1 is MNHEY, CDR2 SMNVEV, per germline (reference sequence). The CDR3 sequence is 16 residues long. V lost 6 bases to trimming and J lost 1 base; unmatched junction nucleotides: 8. Here the CDR3 DNA reads TGTGCCAGCAGCCCCGGGACAGGGGGAATTTCCTACGAGCAGTACTTC. This translates into CASSPGTGGISYEQYF.

The chain carries TRBV24-1 and TRBJ2-3; the D is unclear. Germline CDR1 KGHDR, CDR2 SFDVKD. Deletions cut 7 bases from V and 2 bases from J, with 9 bases between. The CDR3 has 13 residues. In DNA form, the CDR3 reads TGTGCCACCAGGGCGGCCGCCACAGATACGCAGTATTTT. As protein: CATRAAATDTQYF.

The gene calls are TRBV6-2 or TRBV6-3 and TRBJ2-2, with 7 nucleotides matching TRBD2. The trim removed 3 bases at V and 3 bases at J, leaving 7 bases unmatched. Per germline, CDR1 MNHEY and CDR2 SVGEGT. The CDR3 consists of 16 residues. CDR3 sequence: CASSYSGTTYTGELFF. The CDR3 nucleotides are TGTGCCAGCAGTTATTCCGGGACTACCTACACCGGGGAGCTGTTTTTT.

This clonotype showed up many times. The chain recombines TRBV27 with TRBJ2-5; D gene ambiguous. Germline V gene lookup returns CDR1 MNHEY and CDR2 SMNVEV (reference sequence). Trimming removed 7 bases from V and 5 bases from J, with 14 bases in between. This CDR3 spans 13 amino acids. The CDR3 nucleotides read TGTGCCAGCAAGGATCGGATATATGAGACCCAGTACTTC. This sequence encodes CASKDRIYETQYF.

This clonotype turned up a few times. The CDR3, as DNA: TGCGCCAGCAGCCCGGGGACAGGGGCGTCAGATACGCAGTATTTT. Translating it yields CASSPGTGASDTQYF. The chain employs TRBV5-1 and TRBJ2-3; TRBD1 matches at 10 bases. The CDR3 spans 15 residues. CDR1 and CDR2 from the germline V gene are SGHRS and YFSETQ. With V trimmed by 4 bases and J by 4 bases, 6 bases remained unmatched.

This clonotype turned up a few times. The rearrangement joins TRBV5-5 to TRBJ2-1; 8 positions match TRBD2. Looked up from germline, CDR1 is SGHKS and CDR2 is YYEKEE (reference sequence). V was pared by 4 bases and J by 8 bases, with 5 bases of the junction left unmatched. This CDR3 is built from 13 residues. CDR3 sequence (DNA): TGTGCCAGCAGCCCCGTCGGGGGGGATGAGCAGTTCTTC. This translates into CASSPVGGDEQFF. Based on the CDR3 plus reference TRBV5-5 and TRBJ2-1, the full variable domain is DAGVTQSPTHLIKTRGQQVTLRCSPISGHKSVSWYQQVLGQGPQFIFQYYEKEERGRGNFPDRFSARQFPNYSSELNVNALLLGDSALYLCASSPVGGDEQFFGPGTRLTVL.

The chain has TRBV10-3 and TRBJ1-5; D not resolved. This CDR3 has 15 amino acids. Trimming left V 2 bases short and J 0 bases short, with 8 bases between. The germline V gene encodes CDR1 ENHRY and CDR2 SYGVKD. The CDR3 protein is CAISEADYSNQPQHF. The CDR3 region has the DNA TGTGCCATCAGTGAGGCAGATTATAGCAATCAGCCCCAGCATTTT.

This clonotype was seen at least ten times. This chain joins TRBV5-6 and TRBJ2-7; TRBD2 might be the D (5 bases). Trimming took off 3 bases at V and 6 bases at J, with 13 bases between the two ends. The CDR3 consists of 13 residues. Germline loops: CDR1 SGHDT, CDR2 YYEEEE. The CDR3 loop reads CASSSGRGIEQYV. CDR3 DNA sequence: TGTGCCAGCAGCTCGGGGAGAGGGATCGAGCAGTACGTC.

This clonotype turned up a few times. The chain carries TRBV6-1 and TRBJ1-2, with D hard to call. This CDR3 comprises 13 residues. V dropped 3 bases and J dropped 4 bases, with 9 bases sitting between them. Germline V CDR1 and CDR2: MNHNS, SASEGT. The CDR3: CASSEGKGYGYTF. The DNA for the CDR3 is TGTGCCAGCAGTGAGGGGAAGGGCTATGGCTACACCTTC.

Many counts were recorded for this clonotype. A read error may produce the germline difference seen at one junction end. This rearrangement joins TRBV5-1 to TRBJ1-1; D gene uncertain. Germline CDR1 and CDR2: SGHRS and YFSETQ. The CDR3 sequence is 11 residues long. The CDR3: CASSLAGEAFF. The CDR3 DNA is TGTGCCAGCAGCCTCGCCGGGGAAGCTTTCTTT.

The chain carries TRBV9 and TRBJ1-1; D call uncertain. The CDR3 runs 17 residues. The V gene's germline CDR1 is SGDLS and CDR2 YYNGEE. V lost 5 bases and J 1 base, leaving 21 bases between the germline ends. The CDR3 reads CASSVSVSGRKNTEAFF. The CDR3 coding sequence is TGTGCCAGCAGTGTCAGCGTTTCAGGACGGAAGAACACTGAAGCTTTCTTT. Drawing the rest from reference TRBV9 and TRBJ1-1, the complete variable domain is DSGVTQTPKHLITATGQRVTLRCSPRSGDLSVYWYQQSLDQGLQFLIQYYNGEERAKGNILERFSAQQFPDLHSELNLSSLELGDSALYFCASSVSVSGRKNTEAFFGQGTRLTVV.

This clonotype was found many times. The gene calls are TRBV7-2 and TRBJ1-1, with TRBD1 as a possible D gene (6 bases). The CDR3 covers 15 residues. The germline V and J ends were trimmed by 1 base and 2 bases, with 11 bases remaining between them. The germline V gene encodes CDR1 SGHTA and CDR2 FQGNSA. CDR3 bases: TGTGCCAGCAGCTTAGTTGGGGGCTCCAACACTGAAGCTTTCTTT. It is translated as CASSLVGGSNTEAFF.

This clonotype appeared many times. V is TRBV24-1 and J is TRBJ1-2; D uncertain. The CDR3 covers 16 residues. The V gene lost 9 bases and the J gene lost 3 bases, with 22 bases spanning the gap. Germline lookup yields CDR1 KGHDR and CDR2 SFDVKD. CDR3 DNA: TGTGCCACCCGGATCCTTCGTTATCACCCGGACTATGGCTACACCTTC. It specifies CATRILRYHPDYGYTF.

Only a few counts were recorded for this clonotype. This sequence joins TRBV6-5 and TRBJ2-7, with 8 nucleotides matching TRBD2. CDR3 length: 16 residues. Per the germline V gene, CDR1 is MNHEY and CDR2 is SVGAGI. Trimming at V came to 0 bases and at J to 6 bases, leaving 10 bases not matched to a gene. The CDR3 DNA is TGTGCCAGCAGTTACTCGGCAGGGAAGGGACTAGGCGAGCAGTACTTC. This translates into CASSYSAGKGLGEQYF.

The J gene is TRBJ2-7, the V gene TRBV18, with 8 bases fitting TRBD2. V shed 3 bases and J 3 bases; nucleotides not matched to a gene: 10. This CDR3 has 16 residues. In germline, CDR1 is KGHSH, CDR2 LQKENI. This CDR3 reads CASSPSAGGLFYEQYF. DNA for the CDR3: TGTGCCAGCTCACCCTCGGCGGGGGGACTTTTCTACGAGCAGTACTTC.

This clonotype was detected only a few times. The rearrangement links TRBV18 to TRBJ2-7, with D maybe TRBD1 (5 bases). Germline V gene sequence: CDR1 KGHSH, CDR2 LQKENI. The V gene lost 2 bases and the J gene lost 6 bases, with 11 bases spanning the gap. The CDR3 is 13 amino acids. The CDR3, as DNA: TGTGCCAGCTCACCATACCAGGGATCCGAGCAGTACGTC. Residues: CASSPYQGSEQYV.

This clonotype has a count of ten or more. V and J are TRBV12-3 or TRBV12-4 and TRBJ2-4, with D unclear. The CDR3 contains 13 residues. V was pared by 5 bases and J by 7 bases, with 12 bases between. The CDR3 nucleotides are TGTGCCAGCAGTCCGGACGTGGGGAACATTCAGTACTTC. Translation gives CASSPDVGNIQYF.

This clonotype was seen at least ten times. The chain couples TRBV29-1 to TRBJ2-1; D gene uncertain. V shed 1 base and J shed 9 bases, with 13 bases lying between them. Germline V gene data show CDR1 as SQVTM and CDR2 as ANQGSEA. This CDR3 has 13 amino acids. CDR3 region: CSVEAVGNGEQFF. The CDR3 bases are TGCAGCGTTGAAGCCGTAGGGAACGGTGAGCAGTTCTTC.

This clonotype has at least ten counts. CDR3 sequence (DNA): TGTGCCAGCAGCTTAAAAACCGGCACAGATACGCAGTATTTT. Protein product: CASSLKTGTDTQYF. The V gene is TRBV7-2, the J gene TRBJ2-3; unclear D gene. There are 14 residues in the CDR3. V was clipped by 2 bases and J by 1 base, with 7 bases between them. Germline V gene lookup returns CDR1 SGHTA and CDR2 FQGNSA.